Below are 32 T cell receptor beta chains sequenced from a single sample in a study of T cells in localized non-small cell lung cancer (dated by TCRdb to 2019 to 2021). The library relied on the immunoSEQ multiplex PCR assay. TCRdb's version of the immuneACCESS table is confined to in-frame rearrangements and falls short of the full clone set. An unresolved V gene accounts for under half of the shortfall where checked; the remainder is of unknown origin. This sample lists 13,000 to 15,000 clones; approximately 89% were detected once. The ten top clones hold roughly 2.6% of the sample. Source: peripheral blood mononuclear cells, taken before any cancer treatment. The receptors come from a man aged 40 to 70 with stage III lung adenocarcinoma.

The chain recombines TRBV5-1 with TRBJ2-1; 7 bases are a match to TRBD2. Trimming cost V 0 bases and J 6 bases; bases outside gene matches: 6. CDR1 SGHRS and CDR2 YFSETQ come from the germline V gene. CDR3 length: 15 amino acids. The CDR3 nucleotides are TGCGCCAGCAGCTTGGAAAGCGGGACGCTCAATGAGCAGTTCTTC. It yields the protein CASSLESGTLNEQFF.

The V gene is TRBV7-2, the J gene TRBJ2-1; tentatively, D is TRBD1 or TRBD2 (6 bases each). V was clipped by 3 bases and J by 3 bases, with 15 bases between them. The germline CDR1 and CDR2 sequences are SGHTA and FQGNSA. The CDR3 extends over 16 amino acids. The CDR3 region is CASSFTSGARYNEQFF. The CDR3 DNA sequence: TGTGCCAGCAGCTTCACATCGGGGGCACGCTACAATGAGCAGTTCTTC.

This chain joins TRBV5-4 and TRBJ2-2, with TRBD2 matching over 9 bases. Germline CDR1 and CDR2: SGHNT and YYREEE (reference sequence). Trimming at V came to 0 bases and at J to 6 bases, leaving 3 bases not matched to a gene. The CDR3 is 15 amino acids. Here the CDR3 reads CASSLGGRAPGELFF. The CDR3 DNA sequence: TGTGCCAGCAGCTTGGGCGGGAGGGCCCCCGGGGAGCTGTTTTTT.

DNA of the CDR3: TGTGCCAGCAGTGAACCGGGACAGGGCGCCTCCTCGAACACTGAAGCTTTCTTT. It specifies CASSEPGQGASSNTEAFF. The chain couples TRBV2 to TRBJ1-1, with 9 positions matching TRBD1. Germline assignment: CDR1 SNHLY and CDR2 FYNNEI. V gave up 2 bases and J gave up 1 base; unmatched junction bases: 11. The CDR3 totals 18 residues.

J is TRBJ2-2 and V is TRBV4-1; no clear D. The CDR3 runs to 14 residues. Trimming pared 0 bases from V and 6 bases from J, leaving 8 bases between. Germline values: CDR1 MGHRA, CDR2 YSYEKL. The CDR3 sequence: CASSQEPWAGELFF. The CDR3 coding sequence is TGCGCCAGCAGCCAAGAGCCCTGGGCCGGGGAGCTGTTTTTT.

The rearrangement uses TRBV7-9 and TRBJ2-2; D gene ambiguous. Germline CDR1 is SEHNR and CDR2 is FQNEAQ (reference sequence). V was cut by 7 bases and J by 1 base, with 10 bases left in between. This CDR3 has 14 residues. CDR3 region: CASKATLNTGELFF. The CDR3 bases are TGTGCCAGCAAAGCGACTCTGAACACCGGGGAGCTGTTTTTT. The variable domain in full, with the rest retrieved from reference TRBV7-9 and TRBJ2-2, is DTGVSQNPRHKITKRGQNVTFRCDPISEHNRLYWYRQTLGQGPEFLTYFQNEAQLEKSRLLSDRFSAERPKGSFSTLEIQRTEQGDSAMYLCASKATLNTGELFFGEGSRLTVL.

This clone was found once. V usage is TRBV19 and J usage is TRBJ2-3, with no clear D. The CDR3 totals 16 residues. The germline V gene has CDR1 LNHDA and CDR2 SQIVND (reference sequence). The ends were cut back, 6 bases at V and 3 bases at J, with 19 bases in the middle. The CDR3 sequence is CASSPWQYGATDTQYF. Written as DNA, the CDR3 is TGTGCCAGTAGCCCTTGGCAGTACGGAGCGACAGATACGCAGTATTTT.

This clone has a single count. The V call is TRBV6-6, the J call TRBJ2-7, with a tentative D call TRBD2 (5 bases). Germline CDR1 is MNHNY and CDR2 is SVGAGI (reference sequence). This CDR3 has 16 residues. The germline V and J ends were trimmed by 7 bases and 1 base, with 20 bases remaining between them. In nucleotides, the CDR3 is TGTGCCAGCACCGTCGGACTGGAGACCCCTTCCTACGAGCAGTACTTC. It translates to CASTVGLETPSYEQYF.

The genes are TRBV4-3 and TRBJ2-1; no clear D gene. V was cut by 0 bases and J by 1 base, with 7 bases left in between. This CDR3 is 15 amino acids long. Germline V gene lookup returns CDR1 LGHNA and CDR2 YSLEER. CDR3 DNA: TGCGCCAGCAGCCAAGATGGCGGATCCTACAATGAGCAGTTCTTC. Translation gives CASSQDGGSYNEQFF.

The chain joins TRBV28 to TRBJ1-1, with D hard to call. In germline, CDR1 is MDHEN, CDR2 SYDVKM. The CDR3 is 13 amino acids. V was clipped by 6 bases and J by 5 bases, with 13 bases between them. The CDR3 DNA sequence: TGTGCCAGCAGCCCTCGACCTAGGACTGAAGCTTTCTTT. Its translation: CASSPRPRTEAFF.

In DNA form, the CDR3 reads TGTGCCAGCAGCTTGTTATCCTTAGCCAAAAACATTCAGTACTTC. It specifies CASSLLSLAKNIQYF. The rearrangement uses TRBV5-6 and TRBJ2-4, with no clear D. The V end was cut by 1 base, the J end by 0 bases, with 8 bases between. In germline, CDR1 is SGHDT, CDR2 YYEEEE. The CDR3 consists of 15 residues.

The rearrangement links TRBV4-1 to TRBJ1-1, with a possible D match to TRBD1 (5 bases). The CDR3 has 15 amino acids. Between the trimmed V and J ends, which lost 0 bases and 4 bases, there was a span of 12 bases. Germline V lookup: CDR1 MGHRA, CDR2 YSYEKL. CDR3 bases: TGCGCCAGCAGCCAAGAGGGGAGGGGAGGCACTGAAGCTTTCTTT. Amino acids: CASSQEGRGGTEAFF.

The genes are TRBV7-9 and TRBJ2-7; D uncertain. Germline CDR1 reads SEHNR; CDR2 reads FQNEAQ (reference sequence). V shed 2 bases and J shed 7 bases, with 12 bases lying between them. The CDR3 sequence is 13 residues long. CDR3 amino acids: CASSLPIKSEQYF. The DNA for the CDR3 is TGTGCCAGCAGCTTACCCATTAAGAGTGAGCAGTACTTC.

The rearrangement links TRBV7-9 to TRBJ2-1; 16 bases are shared with TRBD2. The V gene's germline CDR1 is SEHNR and CDR2 FQNEAQ (reference sequence). J was trimmed by 7 bases and V by 4 bases; bases with no gene match: 1. The CDR3 consists of 15 residues. The CDR3 loop is CASSSGLAGGNEQFF. CDR3 nucleotide sequence: TGTGCCAGCAGCTCGGGACTAGCGGGAGGGAATGAGCAGTTCTTC.

The V call is TRBV11-2, the J call TRBJ2-7, with TRBD1 identical over 7 bases. Trimming took 5 bases from V and 6 from J; bases not matched to a gene: 13. CDR3 length: 15 amino acids. Germline V gives CDR1 SGHAT, CDR2 FQNNGV. CDR3 residues: CASSPRAGGWSEQYF. As DNA, the CDR3 is TGTGCCAGCAGCCCCAGGGCAGGGGGATGGTCCGAGCAGTACTTC.

The gene calls are TRBV5-4 and TRBJ2-1; the D is unclear. V lost 7 bases and J 5 bases, leaving 13 bases between the germline ends. The CDR3 loop spans 13 amino acids. The V gene's germline CDR1 is SGHNT and CDR2 YYREEE (reference sequence). CDR3 sequence reads: CASGVSPDNEQFF. The CDR3, as DNA: TGTGCCAGCGGAGTGTCCCCGGACAATGAGCAGTTCTTC.

V is TRBV28 and J is TRBJ2-2; no clear D. Germline loops: CDR1 MDHEN, CDR2 SYDVKM. CDR3 length: 13 residues. Trimming cost V 6 bases and J 7 bases, with 12 bases left between them. CDR3 protein: CASSLPGVGELFF. Written as DNA, the CDR3 is TGTGCCAGCAGCTTGCCTGGGGTCGGGGAGCTGTTTTTT.

J is TRBJ2-7 and V is TRBV11-2; D may be TRBD2 (6 bases). The germline V and J ends were trimmed by 1 base and 5 bases, with 9 bases remaining between them. The germline V gene has CDR1 SGHAT and CDR2 FQNNGV. The CDR3 length is 13 residues. This chain's CDR3 is CASSLASANEQYF. The CDR3 coding sequence is TGTGCCAGCAGCTTAGCTAGCGCAAACGAGCAGTACTTC. Based on the CDR3 plus reference TRBV11-2 and TRBJ2-7, the full variable domain is EAGVAQSPRYKIIEKRQSVAFWCNPISGHATLYWYQQILGQGPKLLIQFQNNGVVDDSQLPKDRFSAERLKGVDSTLKIQPAKLEDSAVYLCASSLASANEQYFGPGTRLTVT.

J is TRBJ2-7 and V is TRBV5-4; D is unclear. The germline V and J ends were trimmed by 4 bases and 1 base, with 12 bases remaining between them. The CDR3 consists of 14 residues. The germline V gene encodes CDR1 SGHNT and CDR2 YYREEE (reference sequence). The CDR3 loop is CASSPGAGSYEQYF. The CDR3 DNA sequence: TGTGCCAGCAGCCCGGGTGCAGGATCCTACGAGCAGTACTTC.

This clone was recorded only once. This sequence joins TRBV6-6 and TRBJ2-7, with D possibly TRBD1 on 6 matching bases. V was trimmed by 4 bases and J by 3 bases, leaving 10 bases between them. This CDR3 has 13 residues. CDR1 and CDR2 from the germline V gene are MNHNY and SVGAGI (reference sequence). CDR3: CASSSGTLYEQYF. CDR3 DNA: TGTGCCAGCAGTTCCGGGACACTCTACGAGCAGTACTTC.

The V call is TRBV2, the J call TRBJ1-2; 7 nucleotides align to TRBD1. Germline V gives CDR1 SNHLY, CDR2 FYNNEI. Unmatched junction bases numbered 7, after V lost 5 bases and J lost 4 bases. The CDR3 has 14 residues. The CDR3 bases are TGTGCCAGCAGTAATACCGGGACAGCCTATGGCTACACCTTC. This translates into CASSNTGTAYGYTF.

The CDR3 DNA is TGTGCCAGCAGTTCCGGGGGCAGGAGCCAAGAGACCCAGTACTTC. Its translation: CASSSGGRSQETQYF. The rearrangement links TRBV7-9 to TRBJ2-5; D may be TRBD1 or TRBD2 (6 bases each). With 6 bases removed from V and 1 base from J, the gap between germline ends came to 15 bases. CDR1 and CDR2 (germline): SEHNR, FQNEAQ (reference sequence). The CDR3 has 15 residues.

Here the CDR3 reads CASSGTGVYGYTF. DNA for the CDR3: TGTGCCAGCAGCGGTACAGGGGTCTATGGCTACACCTTC. V and J are TRBV11-2 and TRBJ1-2; 7 bases are shared with TRBD1. The J segment lost 4 bases and the V segment lost 5 bases, leaving 4 bases of the junction unmatched. The CDR3 spans 13 residues. Germline V CDR1 and CDR2: SGHAT, FQNNGV. Looking up the rest from reference TRBV11-2 and TRBJ1-2 gives the full variable domain: EAGVAQSPRYKIIEKRQSVAFWCNPISGHATLYWYQQILGQGPKLLIQFQNNGVVDDSQLPKDRFSAERLKGVDSTLKIQPAKLEDSAVYLCASSGTGVYGYTFGSGTRLTVV.

The chain is built from TRBV6-5 and TRBJ1-2, with a tentative D call TRBD1 (5 bases). The CDR3 has 15 residues. Germline V gene data show CDR1 as MNHEY and CDR2 as SVGAGI. The V gene lost 7 bases and the J gene lost 3 bases, with 18 bases spanning the gap. The CDR3 loop reads CASTPLGGSHYGYTF. The DNA for the CDR3 is TGTGCCAGCACCCCTCTGGGGGGGTCACACTATGGCTACACCTTC.

This chain uses TRBV4-1 with TRBJ2-7, with D possibly matching TRBD2 (6 bases). The germline V gene encodes CDR1 MGHRA and CDR2 YSYEKL. V lost 0 bases to trimming and J lost 7 bases, with 16 bases between them. There are 15 residues in the CDR3. The CDR3 loop is CASSQEGGRGSEQYF. Here the CDR3 DNA reads TGCGCCAGCAGCCAAGAGGGGGGTAGAGGGAGTGAGCAGTACTTC.

This clone showed up just once. CDR3 loop: CASTPAGSRSYNEQFF. In DNA form, the CDR3 reads TGTGCCAGTACCCCGGCGGGGTCTCGCTCCTACAATGAGCAGTTCTTC. J is TRBJ2-1 and V is TRBV19; D is possibly TRBD2 (6 bases). The V end lost 7 bases, the J end lost 0 bases, and 16 bases lay between the germline ends. From germline, CDR1 is LNHDA and CDR2 SQIVND (reference sequence). The CDR3 loop spans 16 amino acids.

Here the CDR3 DNA reads TGTGCCAGCAGCTTCCAGGCGGGCTGGGACACAGATACGCAGTATTTT. Protein product: CASSFQAGWDTDTQYF. The genes are TRBV7-9 and TRBJ2-3; a possible D gene is TRBD2 (5 bases). Germline V gene data show CDR1 as SEHNR and CDR2 as FQNEAQ (reference sequence). The V gene lost 3 bases and the J gene lost 2 bases, with 15 bases spanning the gap. This CDR3 is 16 amino acids long.

The rearrangement uses TRBV28 and TRBJ1-1; possible D gene TRBD1, 5 bases. Trimming left V 7 bases short and J 0 bases short, with 9 bases between. CDR1 MDHEN and CDR2 SYDVKM come from the germline V gene. The CDR3 is 13 residues long. CDR3 region: CASMMGVNTEAFF. As DNA, the CDR3 is TGTGCCAGCATGATGGGGGTGAACACTGAAGCTTTCTTT.

In its sample, this clone was seen once. V usage is TRBV9 and J usage is TRBJ2-2, with D uncertain. This CDR3 comprises 13 residues. The V and J ends lost 6 bases and 4 bases respectively, with 10 bases between them. Germline lookup yields CDR1 SGDLS and CDR2 YYNGEE. CDR3 loop: CASTLGGTGELFF. The CDR3 DNA reads TGTGCCAGCACCCTTGGCGGCACCGGGGAGCTGTTTTTT.

The chain combines TRBV10-3 with TRBJ2-5; maybe TRBD1 (6 bases). Germline V gene lookup returns CDR1 ENHRY and CDR2 SYGVKD. Between the trimmed V and J ends, which lost 0 bases and 5 bases, there was a span of 13 bases. CDR3 size: 15 residues. CDR3 amino acids: CAISESDSPGETQYF. The DNA of the CDR3 is TGTGCCATCAGTGAGTCGGACAGTCCCGGGGAGACCCAGTACTTC.

The V gene is TRBV7-9, the J gene TRBJ2-5; D is uncertain. The germline V gene encodes CDR1 SEHNR and CDR2 FQNEAQ (reference sequence). The CDR3 is 14 residues long. V was clipped by 2 bases and J by 2 bases, with 9 bases between them. The CDR3 coding sequence is TGTGCCAGCAGCTTACAACAGATACAAGAGACCCAGTACTTC. Its translation: CASSLQQIQETQYF.

This clone was detected only a few times. The chain is built from TRBV28 and TRBJ2-7, with D possibly called TRBD1 or TRBD2 (7 bases each). The germline V gene encodes CDR1 MDHEN and CDR2 SYDVKM. Trimming shortened V by 5 bases and J by 3 bases, and 14 bases separated the two germline ends. The length of the CDR3 is 14 residues. The CDR3 region has the DNA TGTGCCAGCAGTCCAGGGGGGGGGTACTACGAGCAGTACTTC. It yields the protein CASSPGGGYYEQYF.